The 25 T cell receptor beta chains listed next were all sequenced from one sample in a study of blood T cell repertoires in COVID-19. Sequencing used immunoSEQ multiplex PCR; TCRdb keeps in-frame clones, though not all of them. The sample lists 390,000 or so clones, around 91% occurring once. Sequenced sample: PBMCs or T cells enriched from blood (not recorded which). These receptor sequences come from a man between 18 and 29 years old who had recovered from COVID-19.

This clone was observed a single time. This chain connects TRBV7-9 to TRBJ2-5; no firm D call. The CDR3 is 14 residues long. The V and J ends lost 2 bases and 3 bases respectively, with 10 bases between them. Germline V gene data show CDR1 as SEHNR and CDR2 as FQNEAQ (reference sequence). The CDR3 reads CASSLRGSKETQYF. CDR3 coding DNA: TGTGCCAGCAGCTTACGAGGCAGCAAAGAGACCCAGTACTTC.

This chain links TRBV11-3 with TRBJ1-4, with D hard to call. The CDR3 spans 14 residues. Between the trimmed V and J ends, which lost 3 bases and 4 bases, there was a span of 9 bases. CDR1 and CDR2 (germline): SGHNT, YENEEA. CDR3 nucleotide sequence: TGTGCCAGCAGCTTCAAGCTGGTTAATGAAAAACTGTTTTTT. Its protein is CASSFKLVNEKLFF. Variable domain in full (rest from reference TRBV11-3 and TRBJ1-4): EAGVVQSPRYKIIEKKQPVAFWCNPISGHNTLYWYLQNLGQGPELLIRYENEEAVDDSQLPKDRFSAERLKGVDSTLKIQPAELGDSAVYLCASSFKLVNEKLFFGSGTQLSVL.

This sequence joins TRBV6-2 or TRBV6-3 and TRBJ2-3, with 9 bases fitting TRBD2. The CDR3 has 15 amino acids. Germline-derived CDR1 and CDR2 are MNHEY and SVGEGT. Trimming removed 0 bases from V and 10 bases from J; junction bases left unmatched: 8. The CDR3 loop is CASSYSGGGAGAQYF. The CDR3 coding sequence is TGTGCCAGCAGTTACTCGGGCGGGGGGGCTGGTGCGCAGTATTTT.

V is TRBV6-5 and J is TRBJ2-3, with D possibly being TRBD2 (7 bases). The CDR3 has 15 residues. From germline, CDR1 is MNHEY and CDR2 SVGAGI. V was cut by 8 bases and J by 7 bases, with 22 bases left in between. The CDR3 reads CASHTRGAGRNTQYF. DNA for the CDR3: TGTGCCAGCCATACCCGGGGGGCAGGGAGAAATACGCAGTATTTT.

CDR3 bases: TGTGCCAGCTCACCCCAGCGGGCCTACGAGCAGTACTTC. Residues: CASSPQRAYEQYF. The chain has TRBV18 and TRBJ2-7; D may be TRBD2 (6 bases). Trimming left V 3 bases short and J 2 bases short, with 8 bases between. There are 13 residues in the CDR3. The germline CDR1 and CDR2 sequences are KGHSH and LQKENI.

The CDR3 here is CACPGGPTNEKLFF. The CDR3 nucleotides are TGTGCCTGCCCAGGGGGGCCAACTAATGAAAAACTGTTTTTT. The genes are TRBV30 and TRBJ1-4; 7 bases are shared with TRBD1. With V trimmed by 6 bases and J by 0 bases, 4 bases remained unmatched. CDR1 is GTSNPN and CDR2 is SVGIG in the germline V gene (reference sequence). This CDR3 comprises 14 residues. Filled out from reference TRBV30 and TRBJ1-4, the complete variable domain reads SQTIHQWPATLVQPVGSPLSLECTVEGTSNPNLYWYRQAAGRGLQLLFYSVGIGQISSEVPQNLSASRPQDRQFILSSKKLLLSDSGFYLCACPGGPTNEKLFFGSGTQLSVL.

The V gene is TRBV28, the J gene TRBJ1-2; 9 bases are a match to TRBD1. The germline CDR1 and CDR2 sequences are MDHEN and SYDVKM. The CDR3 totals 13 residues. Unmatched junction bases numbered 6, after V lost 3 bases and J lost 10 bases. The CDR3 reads CASSFGQGIDYTF. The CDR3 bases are TGTGCCAGCAGTTTCGGACAGGGGATTGACTACACCTTC.

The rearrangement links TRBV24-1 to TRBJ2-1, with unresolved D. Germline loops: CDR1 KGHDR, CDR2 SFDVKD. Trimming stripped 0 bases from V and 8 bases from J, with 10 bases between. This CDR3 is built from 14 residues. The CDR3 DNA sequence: TGTGCCACCAGTGATTTGGGCCCCTTGGATGAGCAGTTCTTC. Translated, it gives CATSDLGPLDEQFF.

The CDR3 sequence: CASSYSVKTYEQYF. CDR3 nucleotide sequence: TGTGCCAGCAGCTATAGCGTGAAGACCTACGAGCAGTACTTC. The V gene is TRBV27, the J gene TRBJ2-7, with a possible D match to TRBD2 (5 bases). CDR3 length: 14 residues. Germline V lookup: CDR1 MNHEY, CDR2 SMNVEV (reference sequence). With 6 bases removed from V and 2 bases from J, the gap between germline ends came to 14 bases.

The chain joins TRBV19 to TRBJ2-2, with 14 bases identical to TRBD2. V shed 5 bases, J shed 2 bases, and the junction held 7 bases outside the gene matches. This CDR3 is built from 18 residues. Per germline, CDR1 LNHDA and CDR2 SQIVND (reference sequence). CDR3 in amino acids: CASSHGLAGGRNTGELFF. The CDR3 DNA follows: TGTGCCAGTAGTCATGGACTAGCGGGGGGCCGAAACACCGGGGAGCTGTTTTTT.

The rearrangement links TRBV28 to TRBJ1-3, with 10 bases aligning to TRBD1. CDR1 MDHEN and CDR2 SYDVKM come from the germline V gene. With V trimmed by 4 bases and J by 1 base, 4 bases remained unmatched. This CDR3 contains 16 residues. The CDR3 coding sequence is TGTGCCAGCAGTTCAAGACAGGGGGCTTCTGGAAACACCATATATTTT. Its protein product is CASSSRQGASGNTIYF.

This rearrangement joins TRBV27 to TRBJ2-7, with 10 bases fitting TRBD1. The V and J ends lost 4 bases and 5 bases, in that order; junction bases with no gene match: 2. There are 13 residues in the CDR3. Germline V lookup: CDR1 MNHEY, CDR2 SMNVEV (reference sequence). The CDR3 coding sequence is TGTGCCAGCAGTTACGGACAGGGGGACGAGCAGTACTTC. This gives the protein CASSYGQGDEQYF.

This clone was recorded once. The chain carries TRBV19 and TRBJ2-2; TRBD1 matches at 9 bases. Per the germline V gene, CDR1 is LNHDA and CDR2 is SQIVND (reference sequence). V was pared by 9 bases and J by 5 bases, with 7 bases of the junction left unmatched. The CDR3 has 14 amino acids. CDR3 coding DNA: TGTGCCAGCGGGGACAGGGTCGATACCGGGGAGCTGTTTTTT. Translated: CASGDRVDTGELFF.

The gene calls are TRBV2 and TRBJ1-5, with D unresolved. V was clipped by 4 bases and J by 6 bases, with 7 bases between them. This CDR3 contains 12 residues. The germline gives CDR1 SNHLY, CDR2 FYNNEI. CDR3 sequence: CASSGEIQPQHF. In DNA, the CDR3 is TGTGCCAGCAGTGGGGAGATTCAGCCCCAGCATTTT. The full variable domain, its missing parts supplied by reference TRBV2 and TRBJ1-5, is EPEVTQTPSHQVTQMGQEVILRCVPISNHLYFYWYRQILGQKVEFLVSFYNNEISEKSEIFDDQFSVERPDGSNFTLKIRSTKLEDSAMYFCASSGEIQPQHFGDGTRLSIL.

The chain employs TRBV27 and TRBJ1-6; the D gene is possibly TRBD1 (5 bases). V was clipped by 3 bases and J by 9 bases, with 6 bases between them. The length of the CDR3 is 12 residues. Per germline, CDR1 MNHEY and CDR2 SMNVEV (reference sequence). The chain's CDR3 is CASSFQGSPLHF. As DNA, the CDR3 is TGTGCCAGCAGTTTCCAGGGTTCACCCCTCCACTTT.

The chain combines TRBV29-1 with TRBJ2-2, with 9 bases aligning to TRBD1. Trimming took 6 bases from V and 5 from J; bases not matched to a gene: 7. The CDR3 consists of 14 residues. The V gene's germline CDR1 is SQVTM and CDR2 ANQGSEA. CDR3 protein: CSVDRDRDTGELFF. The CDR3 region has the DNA TGCAGCGTGGACAGGGACAGGGATACCGGGGAGCTGTTTTTT.

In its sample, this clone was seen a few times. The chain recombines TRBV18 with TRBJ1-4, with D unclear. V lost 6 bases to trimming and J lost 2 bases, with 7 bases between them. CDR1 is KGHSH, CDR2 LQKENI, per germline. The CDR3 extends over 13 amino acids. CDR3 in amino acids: CASSRATNEKLFF. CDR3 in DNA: TGTGCCAGCTCGAGAGCTACTAATGAAAAACTGTTTTTT. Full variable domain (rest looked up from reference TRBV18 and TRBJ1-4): NAGVMQNPRHLVRRRGQEARLRCSPMKGHSHVYWYRQLPEEGLKFMVYLQKENIIDESGMPKERFSAEFPKEGPSILRIQQVVRGDSAAYFCASSRATNEKLFFGSGTQLSVL.

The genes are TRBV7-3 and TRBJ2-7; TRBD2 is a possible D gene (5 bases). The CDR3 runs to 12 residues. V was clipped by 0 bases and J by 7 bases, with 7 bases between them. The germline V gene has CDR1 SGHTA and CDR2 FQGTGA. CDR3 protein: CASSLTRGEQYF. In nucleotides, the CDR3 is TGTGCCAGCAGCTTAACTCGGGGTGAGCAGTACTTC.

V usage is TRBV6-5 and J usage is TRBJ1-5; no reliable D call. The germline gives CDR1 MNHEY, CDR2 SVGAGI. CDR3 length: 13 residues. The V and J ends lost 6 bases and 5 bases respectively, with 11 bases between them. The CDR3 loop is CASRSSGDQPQHF. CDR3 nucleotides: TGTGCCAGCAGGTCCTCAGGCGATCAGCCCCAGCATTTT.

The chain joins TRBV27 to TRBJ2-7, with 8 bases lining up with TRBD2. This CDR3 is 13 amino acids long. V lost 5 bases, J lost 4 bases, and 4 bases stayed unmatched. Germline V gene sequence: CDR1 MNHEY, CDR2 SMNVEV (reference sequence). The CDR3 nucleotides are TGTGCCAGCAGTCTGAGCGGGGGTTACGAGCAGTACTTC. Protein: CASSLSGGYEQYF.

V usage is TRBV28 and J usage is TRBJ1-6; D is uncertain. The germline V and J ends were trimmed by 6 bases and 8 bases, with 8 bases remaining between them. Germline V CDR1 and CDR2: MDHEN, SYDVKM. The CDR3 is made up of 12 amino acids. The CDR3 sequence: CASSLDYSPLHF. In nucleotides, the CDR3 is TGTGCCAGCAGCCTAGATTATTCACCCCTCCACTTT.

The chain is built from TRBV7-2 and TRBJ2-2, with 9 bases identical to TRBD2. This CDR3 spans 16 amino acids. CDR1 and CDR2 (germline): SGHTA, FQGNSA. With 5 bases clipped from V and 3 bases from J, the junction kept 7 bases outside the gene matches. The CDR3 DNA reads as TGTGCCAGCAGCCCGCCGGGACTAGCAGACACCGGGGAGCTGTTTTTT. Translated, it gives CASSPPGLADTGELFF.

CDR3 protein: CSASPTGPSSYNSPLHF. DNA of the CDR3: TGCAGTGCTAGTCCGACAGGACCCAGCTCCTATAATTCACCCCTCCACTTT. The V and J genes are TRBV20-1 and TRBJ1-6; D possibly corresponds to TRBD1 (6 bases). Germline CDR1 is DFQATT and CDR2 is SNEGSKA (reference sequence). The V end was cut by 3 bases, the J end by 0 bases, with 15 bases between. This CDR3 is 17 amino acids long.

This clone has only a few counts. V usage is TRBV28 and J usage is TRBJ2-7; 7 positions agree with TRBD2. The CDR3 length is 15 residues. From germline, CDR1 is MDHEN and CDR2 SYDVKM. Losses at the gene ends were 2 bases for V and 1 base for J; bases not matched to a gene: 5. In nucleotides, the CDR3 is TGTGCCAGCAGTTTAGCGGGAGCAGAGTCCTACGAGCAGTACTTC. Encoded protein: CASSLAGAESYEQYF. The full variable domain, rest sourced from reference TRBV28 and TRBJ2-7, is DVKVTQSSRYLVKRTGEKVFLECVQDMDHENMFWYRQDPGLGLRLIYFSYDVKMKEKGDIPEGYSVSREKKERFSLILESASTNQTSMYLCASSLAGAESYEQYFGPGTRLTVT.

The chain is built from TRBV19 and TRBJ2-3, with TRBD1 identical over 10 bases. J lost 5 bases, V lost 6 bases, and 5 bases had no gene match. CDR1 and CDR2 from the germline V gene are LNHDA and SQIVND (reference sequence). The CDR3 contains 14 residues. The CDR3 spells CASSQTGGIDTQYF. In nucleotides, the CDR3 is TGTGCCAGTAGCCAGACAGGGGGCATAGATACGCAGTATTTT.